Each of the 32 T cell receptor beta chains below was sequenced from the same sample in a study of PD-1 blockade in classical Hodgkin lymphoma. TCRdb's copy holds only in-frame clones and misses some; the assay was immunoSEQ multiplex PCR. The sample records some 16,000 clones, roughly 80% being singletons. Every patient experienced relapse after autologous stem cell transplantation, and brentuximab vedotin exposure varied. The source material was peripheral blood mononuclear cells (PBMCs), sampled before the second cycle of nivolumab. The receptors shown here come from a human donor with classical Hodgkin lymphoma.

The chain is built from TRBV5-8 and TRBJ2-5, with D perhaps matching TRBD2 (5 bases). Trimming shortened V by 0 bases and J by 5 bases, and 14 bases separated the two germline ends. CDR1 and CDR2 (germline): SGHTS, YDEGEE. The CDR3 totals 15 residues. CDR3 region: CASSLGTTRSETQYF. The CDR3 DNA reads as TGTGCCAGCAGCTTGGGAACCACTAGATCCGAGACCCAGTACTTC. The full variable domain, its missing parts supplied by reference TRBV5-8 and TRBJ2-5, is EAGVTQSPTHLIKTRGQQATLRCSPISGHTSVYWYQQALGLGLQFLLWYDEGEERNRGNFPPRFSGRQFPNYSSELNVNALELEDSALYLCASSLGTTRSETQYFGPGTRLLVL.

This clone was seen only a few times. The CDR3 reads CASSYGQGGAAQHF. The CDR3 bases are TGTGCCAGCAGCTACGGACAGGGGGGAGCGGCCCAGCATTTT. V and J are TRBV7-8 and TRBJ1-5, with 10 bases aligning to TRBD1. Germline V lookup: CDR1 SGHVS, CDR2 FQNEAQ. The CDR3 loop spans 14 amino acids. J lost 11 bases, V lost 4 bases, and 8 bases had no gene match.

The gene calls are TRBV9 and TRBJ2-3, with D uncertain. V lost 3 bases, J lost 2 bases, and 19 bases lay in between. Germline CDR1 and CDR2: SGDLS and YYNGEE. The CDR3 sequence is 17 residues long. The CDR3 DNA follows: TGTGCCAGCAGCGCCCTAGTTTCCGCGACTTACACAGATACGCAGTATTTT. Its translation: CASSALVSATYTDTQYF.

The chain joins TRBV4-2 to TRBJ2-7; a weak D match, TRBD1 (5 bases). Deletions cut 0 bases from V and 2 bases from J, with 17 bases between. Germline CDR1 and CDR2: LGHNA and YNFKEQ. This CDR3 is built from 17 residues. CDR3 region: CASSQDPLGGQTYEQYF. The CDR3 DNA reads TGTGCCAGCAGCCAAGACCCCCTAGGCGGACAAACCTACGAGCAGTACTTC.

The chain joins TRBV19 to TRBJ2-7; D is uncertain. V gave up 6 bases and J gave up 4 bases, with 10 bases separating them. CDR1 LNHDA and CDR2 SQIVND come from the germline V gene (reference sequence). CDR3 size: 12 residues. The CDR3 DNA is TGTGCCAGTAGCACTAACACTTACGAGCAGTACTTC. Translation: CASSTNTYEQYF. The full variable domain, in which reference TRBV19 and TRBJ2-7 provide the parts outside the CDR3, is DGGITQSPKYLFRKEGQNVTLSCEQNLNHDAMYWYRQDPGQGLRLIYYSQIVNDFQKGDIAEGYSVSREKKESFPLTVTSAQKNPTAFYLCASSTNTYEQYFGPGTRLTVT.

This chain's CDR3 is CSATSGNTIYF. The CDR3, as DNA: TGCAGCGCCACCTCGGGAAACACCATATATTTT. This rearrangement joins TRBV29-1 to TRBJ1-3; D is ambiguous. Germline assignment: CDR1 SQVTM and CDR2 ANQGSEA. This CDR3 comprises 11 residues. V shed 7 bases and J shed 4 bases, with 8 bases lying between them.

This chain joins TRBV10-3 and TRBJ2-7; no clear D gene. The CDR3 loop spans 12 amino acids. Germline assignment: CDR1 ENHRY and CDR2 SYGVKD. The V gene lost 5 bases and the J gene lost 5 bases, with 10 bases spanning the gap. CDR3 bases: TGTGCCATCAGTCAACGCCTGGACGAGCAGTACTTC. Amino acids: CAISQRLDEQYF.

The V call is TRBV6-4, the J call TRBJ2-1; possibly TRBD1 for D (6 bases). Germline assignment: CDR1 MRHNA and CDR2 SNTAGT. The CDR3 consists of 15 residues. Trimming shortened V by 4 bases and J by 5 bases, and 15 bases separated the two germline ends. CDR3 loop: CASSVSTGEHNEQFF. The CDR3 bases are TGTGCCAGCAGTGTTTCGACAGGCGAACACAATGAGCAGTTCTTC.

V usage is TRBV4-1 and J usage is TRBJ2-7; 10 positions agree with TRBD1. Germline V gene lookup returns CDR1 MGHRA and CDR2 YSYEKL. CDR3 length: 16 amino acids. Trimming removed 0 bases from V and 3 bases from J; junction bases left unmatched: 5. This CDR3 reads CASSQDGDRGSYEQYF. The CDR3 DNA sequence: TGCGCCAGCAGCCAAGATGGGGACAGGGGTAGCTACGAGCAGTACTTC.

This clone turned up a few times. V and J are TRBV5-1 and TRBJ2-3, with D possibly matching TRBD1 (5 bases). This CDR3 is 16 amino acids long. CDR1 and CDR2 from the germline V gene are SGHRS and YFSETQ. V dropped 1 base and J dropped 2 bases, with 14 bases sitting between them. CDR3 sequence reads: CASSLLGEEHTDTQYF. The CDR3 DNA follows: TGCGCCAGCAGCTTGTTAGGGGAAGAGCACACAGATACGCAGTATTTT.

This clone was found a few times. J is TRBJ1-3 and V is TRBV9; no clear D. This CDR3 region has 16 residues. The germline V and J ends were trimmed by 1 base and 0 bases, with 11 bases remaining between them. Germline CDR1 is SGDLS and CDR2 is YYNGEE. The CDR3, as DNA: TGTGCCAGCAGCGTACGCCATGGGCCCTCTGGAAACACCATATATTTT. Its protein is CASSVRHGPSGNTIYF.

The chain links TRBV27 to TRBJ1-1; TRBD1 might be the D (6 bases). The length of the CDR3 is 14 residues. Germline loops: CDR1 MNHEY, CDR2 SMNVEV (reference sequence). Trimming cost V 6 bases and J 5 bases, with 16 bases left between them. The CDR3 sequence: CASRLRGRITEAFF. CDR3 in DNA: TGTGCCAGCAGGTTACGGGGGCGCATAACTGAAGCTTTCTTT.

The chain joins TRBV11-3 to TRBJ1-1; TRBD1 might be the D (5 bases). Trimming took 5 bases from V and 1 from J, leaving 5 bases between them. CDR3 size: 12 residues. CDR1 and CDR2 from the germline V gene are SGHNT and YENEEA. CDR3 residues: CASSQGNTEAFF. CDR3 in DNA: TGTGCCAGCAGCCAGGGGAACACTGAAGCTTTCTTT.

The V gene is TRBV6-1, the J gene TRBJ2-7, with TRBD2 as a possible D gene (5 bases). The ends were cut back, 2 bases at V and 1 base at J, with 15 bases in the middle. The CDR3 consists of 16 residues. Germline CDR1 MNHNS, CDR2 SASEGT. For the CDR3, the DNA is TGTGCCAGCAGTGAATACCAGGCGCAGCGGTCCTACGAGCAGTACTTC. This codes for CASSEYQAQRSYEQYF.

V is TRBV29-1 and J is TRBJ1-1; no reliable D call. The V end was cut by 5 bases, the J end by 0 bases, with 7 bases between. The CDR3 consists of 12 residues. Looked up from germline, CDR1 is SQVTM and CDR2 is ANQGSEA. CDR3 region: CSVTKMNTEAFF. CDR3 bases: TGCAGCGTTACAAAGATGAACACTGAAGCTTTCTTT.

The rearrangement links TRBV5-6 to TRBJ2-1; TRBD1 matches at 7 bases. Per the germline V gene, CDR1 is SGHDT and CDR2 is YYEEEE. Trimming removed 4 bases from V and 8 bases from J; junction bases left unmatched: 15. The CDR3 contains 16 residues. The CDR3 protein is CASSNLRQGTFHEQFF. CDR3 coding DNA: TGTGCCAGCAGCAACTTAAGACAGGGAACATTTCATGAGCAGTTCTTC.

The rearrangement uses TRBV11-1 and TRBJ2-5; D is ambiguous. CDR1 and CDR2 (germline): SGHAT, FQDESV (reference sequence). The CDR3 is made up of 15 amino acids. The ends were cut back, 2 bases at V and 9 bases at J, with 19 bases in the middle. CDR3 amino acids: CASSLRRFGGMAQYF. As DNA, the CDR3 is TGTGCCAGCAGCTTAAGACGGTTTGGCGGCATGGCCCAGTACTTC.

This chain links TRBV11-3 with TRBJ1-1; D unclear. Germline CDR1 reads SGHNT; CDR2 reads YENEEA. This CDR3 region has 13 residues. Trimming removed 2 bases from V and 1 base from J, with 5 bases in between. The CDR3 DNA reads TGTGCCAGCAGCTTAAAGCGGAACACTGAAGCTTTCTTT. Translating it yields CASSLKRNTEAFF.

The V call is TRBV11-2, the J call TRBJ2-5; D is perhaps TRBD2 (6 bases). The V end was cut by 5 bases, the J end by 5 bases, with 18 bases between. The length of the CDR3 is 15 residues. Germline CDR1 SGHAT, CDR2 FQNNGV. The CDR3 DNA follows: TGTGCCAGCAGCCCCCGGGGTGGGAGGCGGGAGACCCAGTACTTC. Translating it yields CASSPRGGRRETQYF.

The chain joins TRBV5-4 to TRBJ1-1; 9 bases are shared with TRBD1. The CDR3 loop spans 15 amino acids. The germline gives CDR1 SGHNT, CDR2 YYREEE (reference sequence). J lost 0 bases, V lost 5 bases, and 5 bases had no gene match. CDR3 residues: CASSKGTGLNTEAFF. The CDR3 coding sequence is TGTGCCAGCAGTAAAGGGACAGGGCTGAACACTGAAGCTTTCTTT.

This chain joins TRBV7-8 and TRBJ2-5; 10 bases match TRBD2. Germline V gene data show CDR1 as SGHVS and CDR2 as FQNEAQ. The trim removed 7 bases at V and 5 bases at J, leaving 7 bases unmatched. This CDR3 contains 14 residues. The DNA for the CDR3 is TGTGCCAGCAAACAGCGGGGGGGCACGGAGACCCAGTACTTC. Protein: CASKQRGGTETQYF.

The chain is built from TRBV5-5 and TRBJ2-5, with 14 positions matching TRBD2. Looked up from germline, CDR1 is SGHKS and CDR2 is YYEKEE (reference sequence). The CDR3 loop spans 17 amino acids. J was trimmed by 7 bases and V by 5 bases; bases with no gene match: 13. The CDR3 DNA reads TGTGCCAGCAGACGACCGGGACTAGCGGGGGCAAGAGGGACCCAGTACTTC. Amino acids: CASRRPGLAGARGTQYF.

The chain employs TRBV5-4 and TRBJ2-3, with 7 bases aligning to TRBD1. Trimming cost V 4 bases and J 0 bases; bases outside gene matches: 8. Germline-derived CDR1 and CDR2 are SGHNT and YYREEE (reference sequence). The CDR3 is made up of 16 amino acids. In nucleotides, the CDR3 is TGTGCCAGCAGCAACCGCCGGGACAGTAGCACAGATACGCAGTATTTT. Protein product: CASSNRRDSSTDTQYF.

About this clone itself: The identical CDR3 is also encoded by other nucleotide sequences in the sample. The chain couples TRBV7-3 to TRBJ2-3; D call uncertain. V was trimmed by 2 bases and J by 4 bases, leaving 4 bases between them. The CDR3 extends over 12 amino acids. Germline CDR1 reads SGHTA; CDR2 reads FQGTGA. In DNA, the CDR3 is TGTGCCAGCAGCTTAGGCGCAGATACGCAGTATTTT. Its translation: CASSLGADTQYF.

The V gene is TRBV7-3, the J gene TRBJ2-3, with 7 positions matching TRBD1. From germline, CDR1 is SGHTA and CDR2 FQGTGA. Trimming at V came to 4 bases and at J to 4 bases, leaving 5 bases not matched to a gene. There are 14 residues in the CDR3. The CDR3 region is CASSSKTGPDTQYF. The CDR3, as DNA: TGTGCCAGCAGCTCAAAGACAGGGCCAGATACGCAGTATTTT.

The CDR3 sequence: CASSSGVTGHQETQYF. Here the CDR3 DNA reads TGTGCCAGCAGTTCGGGGGTGACAGGCCACCAAGAGACCCAGTACTTC. The J gene is TRBJ2-5, the V gene TRBV28, with D possibly being TRBD1 or TRBD2 (6 bases each). The CDR3 consists of 16 residues. Germline CDR1 MDHEN, CDR2 SYDVKM. V shed 4 bases and J shed 0 bases, with 15 bases lying between them.

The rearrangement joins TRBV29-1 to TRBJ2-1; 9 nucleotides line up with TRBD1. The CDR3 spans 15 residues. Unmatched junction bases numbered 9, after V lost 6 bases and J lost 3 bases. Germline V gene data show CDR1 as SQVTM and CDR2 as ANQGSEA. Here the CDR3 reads CSVTPWDRDYNEQFF. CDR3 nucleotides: TGCAGCGTGACCCCTTGGGACAGGGACTACAATGAGCAGTTCTTC.

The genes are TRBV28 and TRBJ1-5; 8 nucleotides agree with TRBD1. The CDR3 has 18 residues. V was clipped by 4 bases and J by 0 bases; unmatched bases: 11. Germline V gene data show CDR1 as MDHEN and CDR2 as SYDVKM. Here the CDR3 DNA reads TGTGCCAGCAGTTCCTATCAGGGGGCCTATTATAGCAATCAGCCCCAGCATTTT. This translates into CASSSYQGAYYSNQPQHF.

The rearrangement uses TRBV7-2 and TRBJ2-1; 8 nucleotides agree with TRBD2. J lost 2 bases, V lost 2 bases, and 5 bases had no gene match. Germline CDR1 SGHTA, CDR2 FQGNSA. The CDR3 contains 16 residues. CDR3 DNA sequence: TGTGCCAGCAGCTTAAGCGGAGCGGGGGCCTACAATGAGCAGTTCTTC. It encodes CASSLSGAGAYNEQFF.

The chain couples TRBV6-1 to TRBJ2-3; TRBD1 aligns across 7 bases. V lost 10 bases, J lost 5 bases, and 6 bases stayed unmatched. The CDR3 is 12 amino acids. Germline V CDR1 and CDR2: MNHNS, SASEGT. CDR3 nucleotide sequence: TGTGCCACGGGACAGACAAGAGATACGCAGTATTTT. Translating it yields CATGQTRDTQYF.

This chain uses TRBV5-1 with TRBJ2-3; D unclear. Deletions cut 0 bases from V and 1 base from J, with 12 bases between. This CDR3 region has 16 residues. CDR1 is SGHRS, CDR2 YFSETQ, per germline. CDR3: CASSLVWRPGTDTQYF. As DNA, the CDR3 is TGCGCCAGCAGCTTGGTTTGGCGCCCCGGCACAGATACGCAGTATTTT.

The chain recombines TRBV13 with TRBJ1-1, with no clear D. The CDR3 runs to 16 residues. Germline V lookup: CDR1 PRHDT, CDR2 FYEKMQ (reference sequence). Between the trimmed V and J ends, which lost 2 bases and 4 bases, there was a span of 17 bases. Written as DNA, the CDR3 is TGTGCCAGCAGCTTATCAGTAGACCAGTGGGGCACTGAAGCTTTCTTT. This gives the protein CASSLSVDQWGTEAFF. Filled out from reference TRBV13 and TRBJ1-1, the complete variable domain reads AAGVIQSPRHLIKEKRETATLKCYPIPRHDTVYWYQQGPGQDPQFLISFYEKMQSDKGSIPDRFSAQQFSDYHSELNMSSLELGDSALYFCASSLSVDQWGTEAFFGQGTRLTVV.